This T cell receptor (beta chain) was documented in a study of beta chain features in type 1 diabetes. General observations from the study: TCRB CDR3s were moderately but significantly shorter in Type 1 diabetes patients in all four CD4+ subsets.

A sort by CD45RO/CCR7/CD25/CD127/CD95/CD27 yielded CD4+ naive, central memory, regulatory and stem cell-like memory cells. Every isolated RNA sample was fully reverse transcribed, so sequencing captured expressed TCRB transcripts. Libraries were prepared by immunoSEQ multiplex PCR; TCRdb keeps only in-frame clonotypes and omits some of them. Seen here are some 250,000 clones, around 9.9% observed once, and the top ten hold around 0.017%. This clone was observed a handful of times. The antigen remains undetermined. This CDR3 has 13 amino acids. Germline V gene sequence: CDR1 SGHDT, CDR2 YYEEEE. Trimming removed 4 bases at V and 2 bases at J, with 7 bases between.

The source is a man under 40 with type 1 diabetes. V is TRBV5-6 and J is TRBJ1-5; D not resolved. The source material was naive CD4+ T cells from blood. The chain's CDR3 is CASSGQGNQPQHF. The CDR3 DNA reads as TGTGCCAGCAGCGGGCAGGGCAATCAGCCCCAGCATTTT.